The clone carrying this TCR beta chain was counted many times. This may be a read error: a much more frequent sequence differs by one nucleotide. The source material, RNA transcripts, was used to amplify TCR beta CDR3 regions. HTBI primers were employed in a first-round RT-PCR of the TCR CDR3. A single record per CDR3 protein comes from TCRdb applying MiXCR to the multiplex PCR reads. Of 400,000 to 600,000 distinct CDR3 sequences listed, 20% to 25% are singletons. These data belong to a study of T cells in Graves' hyperthyroidism and ophthalmopathy. No progression to ophthalmopathy during 18 months of follow-up defined stable disease. The specimen sequenced was blood. The receptor comes from a man younger than 30 with Graves' hyperthyroidism.

Here the CDR3 reads CASSFTGELCF. CDR3 sequence (DNA): TGTGCCAGCAGCTTCACCGGGGAGCTGTGTTTT. The chain links TRBV6-2 or TRBV6-3 to TRBJ2-2; possible D gene TRBD2, 5 bases. CDR1 is MNHEY and CDR2 is SVGEGT in the germline V gene. The CDR3 consists of 11 residues.